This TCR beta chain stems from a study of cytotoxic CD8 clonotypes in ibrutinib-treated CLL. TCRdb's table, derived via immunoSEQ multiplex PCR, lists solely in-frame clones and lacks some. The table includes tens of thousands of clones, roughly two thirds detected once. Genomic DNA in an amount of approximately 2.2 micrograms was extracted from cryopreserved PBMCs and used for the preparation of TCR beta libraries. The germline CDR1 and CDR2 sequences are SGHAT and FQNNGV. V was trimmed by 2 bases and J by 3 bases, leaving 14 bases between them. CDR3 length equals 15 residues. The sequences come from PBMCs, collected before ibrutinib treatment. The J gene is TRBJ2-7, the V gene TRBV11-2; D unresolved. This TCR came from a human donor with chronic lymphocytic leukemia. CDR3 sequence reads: CASSLYPSAGYEQYF. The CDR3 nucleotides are TGTGCCAGCAGCTTATACCCCTCGGCCGGCTACGAGCAGTACTTC.